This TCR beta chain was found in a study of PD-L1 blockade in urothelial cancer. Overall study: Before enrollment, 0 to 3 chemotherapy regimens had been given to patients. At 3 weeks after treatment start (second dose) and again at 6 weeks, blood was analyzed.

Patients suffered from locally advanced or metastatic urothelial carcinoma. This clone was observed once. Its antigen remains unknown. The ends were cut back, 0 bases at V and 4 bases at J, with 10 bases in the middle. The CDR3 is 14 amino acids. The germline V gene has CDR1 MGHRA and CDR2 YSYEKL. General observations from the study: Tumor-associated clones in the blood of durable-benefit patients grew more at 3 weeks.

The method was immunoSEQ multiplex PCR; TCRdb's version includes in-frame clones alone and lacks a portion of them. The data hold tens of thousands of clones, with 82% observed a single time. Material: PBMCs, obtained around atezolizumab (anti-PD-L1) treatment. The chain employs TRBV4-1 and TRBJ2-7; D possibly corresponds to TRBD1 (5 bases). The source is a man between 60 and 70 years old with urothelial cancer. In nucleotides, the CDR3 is TGCGCCAGCAGCCAAGATGGGGCCCTTTACGAGCAGTACTTC. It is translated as CASSQDGALYEQYF.